These 5 T cell receptor beta chains originate from one sample sequenced in a study of tumor-infiltrating lymphocytes in localized non-small cell lung cancer. Using immunoSEQ multiplex PCR, the repertoire was profiled, and TCRdb retains in-frame clones only, with some absent. The sample lists about 9,000 clones; around 68% were seen once. Sequencing was done on a sample of uninvolved lung tissue not adjacent to the tumor. The receptors originated from a human donor with non-small cell lung cancer.

The count of this clone is one. J is TRBJ2-7 and V is TRBV29-1; 7 nucleotides line up with TRBD1. The CDR3 is 12 residues long. In germline, CDR1 is SQVTM, CDR2 ANQGSEA. The J segment lost 2 bases and the V segment lost 7 bases, leaving 5 bases of the junction unmatched. The CDR3 sequence: CSARQGPYEQYF. CDR3 nucleotide sequence: TGCAGCGCCCGACAGGGACCCTACGAGCAGTACTTC.

The chain combines TRBV6-5 with TRBJ1-2; D is unclear. Trimming removed 7 bases from V and 2 bases from J, with 11 bases in between. CDR3 length: 13 amino acids. CDR1 is MNHEY and CDR2 is SVGAGI in the germline V gene. The CDR3 DNA sequence: TGTGCCAGCACCCGTGGCGGCAACTATGGCTACACCTTC. Its translation is CASTRGGNYGYTF.

The chain has TRBV27 and TRBJ2-7, with a possible D match to TRBD1 (6 bases). CDR3 size: 11 residues. The germline gives CDR1 MNHEY, CDR2 SMNVEV (reference sequence). V lost 8 bases, J lost 3 bases, and 8 bases lay in between. CDR3 DNA: TGTGCCAGCGGACAGAGCTACGAGCAGTACTTC. This encodes CASGQSYEQYF.

This chain uses TRBV14 with TRBJ2-7, with a tentative D call TRBD1 (6 bases). There are 16 residues in the CDR3. Trimming cost V 4 bases and J 0 bases, with 16 bases left between them. Germline assignment: CDR1 SGHDN and CDR2 FVKESK. The CDR3 sequence is CASSLGTFTSSYEQYF. The CDR3 DNA sequence: TGTGCCAGCAGCCTCGGGACATTTACGAGCTCCTACGAGCAGTACTTC.

This chain connects TRBV6-1 to TRBJ2-3, with TRBD2 identical over 13 bases. In germline, CDR1 is MNHNS, CDR2 SASEGT. J was trimmed by 8 bases and V by 4 bases; bases with no gene match: 12. The CDR3 is 17 residues long. CDR3 nucleotides: TGTGCCAGCAGTGTAGTAGGACTAGCGGGAGTCGGTATTACGCAGTATTTT. Translation gives CASSVVGLAGVGITQYF.